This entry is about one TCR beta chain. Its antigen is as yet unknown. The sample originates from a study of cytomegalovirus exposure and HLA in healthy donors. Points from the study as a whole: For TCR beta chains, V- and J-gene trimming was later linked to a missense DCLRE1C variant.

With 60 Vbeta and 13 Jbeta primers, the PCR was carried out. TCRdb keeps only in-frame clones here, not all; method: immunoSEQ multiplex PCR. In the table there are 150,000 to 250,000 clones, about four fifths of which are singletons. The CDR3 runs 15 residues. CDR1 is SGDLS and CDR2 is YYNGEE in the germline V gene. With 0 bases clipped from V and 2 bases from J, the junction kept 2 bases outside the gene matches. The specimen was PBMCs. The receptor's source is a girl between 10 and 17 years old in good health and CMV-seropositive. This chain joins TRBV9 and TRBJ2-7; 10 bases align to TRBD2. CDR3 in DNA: TGTGCCAGCAGCGTAGAAACTAGCGGGGCCTACGAGCAGTACTTC. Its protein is CASSVETSGAYEQYF. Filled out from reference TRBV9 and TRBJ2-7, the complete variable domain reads DSGVTQTPKHLITATGQRVTLRCSPRSGDLSVYWYQQSLDQGLQFLIQYYNGEERAKGNILERFSAQQFPDLHSELNLSSLELGDSALYFCASSVETSGAYEQYFGPGTRLTVT.